A selection of T cell receptor beta chains follows, all from one sample in a study of T cell repertoires in cytomegalovirus infection. These receptors' targets are unknown. One entry per CDR3 protein results from TCRdb running MiXCR on the reads. The table includes 800,000 to 950,000 distinct CDR3 sequences, about 31% detected once. This material consisted of cultured CD8+ T cells from PBMCs, taken from culture after CMV antigen stimulation. The receptors stem from a human donor in good health (CMV status not recorded). Some clones in this sample may be carry-over from other donors' samples. Each CDR3 is given with its conserved first and last residue. Each record gives: D gene, clone size, CDR3 length, J gene, V gene, CDR3 DNA, CDR3 protein. A D gene is named only where the DNA matches it firmly. Clone size is given for some rows only: seen once, a few or many times, or a class if the clone is expanded.

NA,NA,12,TRBJ1-2,TRBV6-2/TRBV6-3,TGTGCCAGCAGCCCATCGGATCTTGGCTACACCTTC,CASSPSDLGYTF
NA,few,15,TRBJ2-5,TRBV12-5,TGTGCTAGTGGTTTGGTACGGGCCCCGCAAGAGACCCAGTACTTC,CASGLVRAPQETQYF
TRBD1,NA,16,TRBJ1-5,TRBV3-1,TGTGCCAGCAGCCCTACCCCAGGGGGCTTCCATCAGCCCCAGCATTTT,CASSPTPGGFHQPQHF
TRBD2,few,17,TRBJ2-2,TRBV20-1,TGCAGTGCTAGAGATTATTCAAGCGGGGTGAACACCGGGGAGCTGTTTTTT,CSARDYSSGVNTGELFF
TRBD1,many,12,TRBJ2-1,TRBV27,TGTGCCAGCCGACAGGGCCACAATGAGCAGTTCTTC,CASRQGHNEQFF
NA,NA,14,TRBJ1-6,TRBV12-3/TRBV12-4,TGTGCCAGCACCCTTGGAGGGTATAATTCACCCCTCCACTTT,CASTLGGYNSPLHF
NA,NA,12,TRBJ2-1,TRBV27,TGTGCCAGCAGCCGCCCAAAGGGTGAGCAGTTCTTC,CASSRPKGEQFF
NA,many,14,TRBJ2-7,TRBV7-6,TGTGCCAGCAGCTTAGCCCGGCTAGGGTACGAGCAGTACTTC,CASSLARLGYEQYF
TRBD2,NA,15,TRBJ2-3,TRBV11-1,TGTGCCAGCAGCCGACTAGCGAGGGAGACAGATACGCAGTATTTT,CASSRLARETDTQYF
TRBD1,few,15,TRBJ1-2,TRBV19,TGTGCCAGTAGTTCGCCGGGACAGGGGGCTGAAGGCTACACCTTC,CASSSPGQGAEGYTF
NA,few,15,TRBJ1-4,TRBV4-3,TGCGCCAGCAGCCCCCTGGGATATCAGAATGAAAAACTGTTTTTT,CASSPLGYQNEKLFF
TRBD1,NA,12,TRBJ1-1,TRBV6-2/TRBV6-3,TGTGCCAGTACAGGGGGCGACGCTGAAGCTTTCTTT,CASTGGDAEAFF
NA,NA,14,TRBJ2-1,TRBV6-1,TGTGCCAGCGAGTACTCGAGCTCCTACAATGAGCAGTTCTTC,CASEYSSSYNEQFF
NA,NA,16,TRBJ2-1,TRBV27,TGTGCCAGCCTTGTCGGGGGCCCCCTGAATTACAATGAGCAGTTCTTC,CASLVGGPLNYNEQFF
TRBD1,NA,13,TRBJ1-4,TRBV4-3,TGCGCCAGCCAGGGGGGATGGGAGGAAAAACTGTTTTTT,CASQGGWEEKLFF